The clone carrying this T cell receptor (beta chain) occurred once. TCRdb keeps only in-frame clones here, not all; method: immunoSEQ multiplex PCR. The sample carries approximately 220,000 clones, 75% to 90% recorded once. The source of the sample is a study of blood T cell repertoires in COVID-19. On the study more broadly: Sites across the United States, Italy and Spain contributed samples from acute and convalescent COVID-19.

Trimming pared 4 bases from V and 1 base from J, leaving 11 bases between. The CDR3 is made up of 15 amino acids. Per germline, CDR1 MGHRA and CDR2 YSYEKL. The cohort comprised adults aged 18 to 89 years residing in approximately 25 US areas. This TCR derives from a man aged 35-49 years who had recovered from COVID-19. The rearrangement links TRBV4-1 to TRBJ2-1, with D possibly matching TRBD2 (6 bases). Sequenced material: PBMCs or T cells enriched from blood (not recorded which). CDR3 sequence: CASSPAGGSYNEQFF. CDR3 in DNA: TGCGCCAGCAGCCCGGCTGGAGGGTCCTACAATGAGCAGTTCTTC.